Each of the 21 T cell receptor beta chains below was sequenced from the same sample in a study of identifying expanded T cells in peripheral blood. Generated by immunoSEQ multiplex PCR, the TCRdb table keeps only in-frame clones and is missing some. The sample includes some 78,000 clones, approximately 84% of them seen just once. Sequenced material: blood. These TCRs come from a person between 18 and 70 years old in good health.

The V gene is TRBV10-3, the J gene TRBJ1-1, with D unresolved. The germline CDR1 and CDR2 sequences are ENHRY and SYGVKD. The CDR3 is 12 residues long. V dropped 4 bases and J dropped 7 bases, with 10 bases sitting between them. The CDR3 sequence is CAISAGVSEAFF. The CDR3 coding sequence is TGTGCCATCAGTGCGGGAGTCAGTGAAGCTTTCTTT.

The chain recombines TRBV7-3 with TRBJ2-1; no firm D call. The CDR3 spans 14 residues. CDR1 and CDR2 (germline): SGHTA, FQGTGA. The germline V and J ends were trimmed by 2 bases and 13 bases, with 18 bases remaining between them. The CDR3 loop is CASSLSPTDAEQFF. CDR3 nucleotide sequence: TGTGCCAGCAGCTTATCCCCTACCGACGCCGAACAGTTCTTC.

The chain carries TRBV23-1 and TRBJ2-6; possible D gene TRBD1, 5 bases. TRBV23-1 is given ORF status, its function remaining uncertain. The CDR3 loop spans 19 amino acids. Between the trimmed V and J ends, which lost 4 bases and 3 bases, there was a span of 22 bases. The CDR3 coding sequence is TGCGCCAGCAGTCCCGGACATGGGCCCTCGATGAATGGGGCCAACGTCCTGACTTTC. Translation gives CASSPGHGPSMNGANVLTF.

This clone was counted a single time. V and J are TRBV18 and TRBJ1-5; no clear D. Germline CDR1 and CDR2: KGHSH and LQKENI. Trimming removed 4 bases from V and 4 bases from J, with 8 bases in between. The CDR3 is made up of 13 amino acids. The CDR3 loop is CASSHSPNQPQHF. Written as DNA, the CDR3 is TGTGCCAGCTCACATTCCCCGAATCAGCCCCAGCATTTT.

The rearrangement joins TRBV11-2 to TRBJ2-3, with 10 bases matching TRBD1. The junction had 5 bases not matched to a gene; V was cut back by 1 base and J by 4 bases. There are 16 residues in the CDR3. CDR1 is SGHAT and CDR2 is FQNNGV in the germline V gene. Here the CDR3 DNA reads TGTGCCAGCAGCTTAGGGACAGGGGGTATAGCAGATACGCAGTATTTT. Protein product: CASSLGTGGIADTQYF.

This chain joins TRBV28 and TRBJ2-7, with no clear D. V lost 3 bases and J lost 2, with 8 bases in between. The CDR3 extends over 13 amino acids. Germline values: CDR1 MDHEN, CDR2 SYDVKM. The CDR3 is CASSFGPAYEQYF. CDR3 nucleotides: TGTGCCAGCAGTTTTGGCCCAGCCTACGAGCAGTACTTC.

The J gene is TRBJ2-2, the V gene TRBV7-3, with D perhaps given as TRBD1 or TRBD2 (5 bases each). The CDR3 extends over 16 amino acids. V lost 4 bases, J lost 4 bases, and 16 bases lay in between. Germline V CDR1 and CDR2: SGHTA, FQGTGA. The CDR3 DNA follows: TGTGCCAGCAGCTCCAACGGTGGGACCTCCACCGGGGAGCTGTTTTTT. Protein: CASSSNGGTSTGELFF.

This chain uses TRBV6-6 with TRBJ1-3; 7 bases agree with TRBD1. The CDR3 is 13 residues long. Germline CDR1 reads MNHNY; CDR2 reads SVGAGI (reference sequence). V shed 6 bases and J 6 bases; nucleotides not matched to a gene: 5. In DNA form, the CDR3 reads TGTGCCAGCAGGAGGACAGGAGAAAACACCATATATTTT. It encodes CASRRTGENTIYF.

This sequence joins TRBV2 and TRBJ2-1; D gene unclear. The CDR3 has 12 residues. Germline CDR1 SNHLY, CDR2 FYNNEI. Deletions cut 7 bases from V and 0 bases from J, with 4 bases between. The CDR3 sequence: CASTSSYNEQFF. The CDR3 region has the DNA TGTGCCAGCACGAGCTCCTACAATGAGCAGTTCTTC.

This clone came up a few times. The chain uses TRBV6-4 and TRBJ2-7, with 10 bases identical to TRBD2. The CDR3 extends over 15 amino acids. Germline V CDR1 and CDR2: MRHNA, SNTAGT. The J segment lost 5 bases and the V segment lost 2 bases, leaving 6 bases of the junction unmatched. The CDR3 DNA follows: TGTGCCAGCAGTGACCAAGCGGGAGGGAAGGACGAGCAGTACTTC. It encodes CASSDQAGGKDEQYF.

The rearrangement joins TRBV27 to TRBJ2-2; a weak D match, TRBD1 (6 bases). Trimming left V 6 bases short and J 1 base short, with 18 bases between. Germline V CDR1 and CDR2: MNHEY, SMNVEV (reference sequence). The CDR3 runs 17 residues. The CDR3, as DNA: TGTGCCAGCAGATTGTTGGGGGCCAGTCGGAACACCGGGGAGCTGTTTTTT. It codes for CASRLLGASRNTGELFF.

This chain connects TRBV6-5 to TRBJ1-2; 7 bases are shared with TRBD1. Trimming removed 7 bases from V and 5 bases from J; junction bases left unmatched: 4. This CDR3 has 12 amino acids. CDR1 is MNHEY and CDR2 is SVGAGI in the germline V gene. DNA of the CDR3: TGTGCCAGCATCGGACAGGAGTATGGCTACACCTTC. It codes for CASIGQEYGYTF.

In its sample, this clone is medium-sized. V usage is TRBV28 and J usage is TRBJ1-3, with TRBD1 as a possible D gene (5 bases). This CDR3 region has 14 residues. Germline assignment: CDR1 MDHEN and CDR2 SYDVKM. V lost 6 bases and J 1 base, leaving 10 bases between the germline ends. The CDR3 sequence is CASSPGVSGNTIYF. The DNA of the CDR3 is TGTGCCAGCAGCCCGGGGGTTTCTGGAAACACCATATATTTT. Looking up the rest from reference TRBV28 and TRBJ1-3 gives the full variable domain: DVKVTQSSRYLVKRTGEKVFLECVQDMDHENMFWYRQDPGLGLRLIYFSYDVKMKEKGDIPEGYSVSREKKERFSLILESASTNQTSMYLCASSPGVSGNTIYFGEGSWLTVV.

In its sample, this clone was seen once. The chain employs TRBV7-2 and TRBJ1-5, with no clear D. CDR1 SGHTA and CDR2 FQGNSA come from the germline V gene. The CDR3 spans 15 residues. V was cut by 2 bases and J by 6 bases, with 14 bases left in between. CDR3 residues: CASSLPRARVQPQHF. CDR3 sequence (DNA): TGTGCCAGCAGCTTACCTCGTGCCCGGGTTCAGCCCCAGCATTTT.

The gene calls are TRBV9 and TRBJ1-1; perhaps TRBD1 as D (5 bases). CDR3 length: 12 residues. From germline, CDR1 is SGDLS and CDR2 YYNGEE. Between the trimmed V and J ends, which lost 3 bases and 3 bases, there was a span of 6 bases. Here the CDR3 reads CASSGDYTEAFF. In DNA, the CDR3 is TGTGCCAGCAGCGGGGACTACACTGAAGCTTTCTTT. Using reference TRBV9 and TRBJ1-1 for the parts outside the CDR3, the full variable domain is DSGVTQTPKHLITATGQRVTLRCSPRSGDLSVYWYQQSLDQGLQFLIQYYNGEERAKGNILERFSAQQFPDLHSELNLSSLELGDSALYFCASSGDYTEAFFGQGTRLTVV.

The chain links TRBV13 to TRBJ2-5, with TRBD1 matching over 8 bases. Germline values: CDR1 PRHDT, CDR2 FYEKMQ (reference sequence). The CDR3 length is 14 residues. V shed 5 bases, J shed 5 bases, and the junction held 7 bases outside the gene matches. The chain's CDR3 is CASSPRDRWETQYF. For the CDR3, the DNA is TGTGCCAGCAGCCCCCGGGACAGGTGGGAGACCCAGTACTTC.

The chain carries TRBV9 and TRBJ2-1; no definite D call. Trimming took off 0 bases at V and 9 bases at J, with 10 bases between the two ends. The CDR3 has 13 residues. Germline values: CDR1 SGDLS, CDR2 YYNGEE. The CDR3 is CASSVDGSGEQFF. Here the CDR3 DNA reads TGTGCCAGCAGCGTAGATGGGTCGGGTGAGCAGTTCTTC.

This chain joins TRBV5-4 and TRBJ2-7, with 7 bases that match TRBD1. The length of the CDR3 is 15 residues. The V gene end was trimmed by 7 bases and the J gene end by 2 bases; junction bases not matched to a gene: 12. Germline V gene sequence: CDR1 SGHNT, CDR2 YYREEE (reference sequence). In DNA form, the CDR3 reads TGTGCCAGCGGCAAACCGGGACAGACTACCTACGAGCAGTACTTC. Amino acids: CASGKPGQTTYEQYF.

Written as DNA, the CDR3 is TGTGCCAGCAGCACTTACAGCGGGAAGTCTCCCTACGAGCAGTACTTC. Amino acids: CASSTYSGKSPYEQYF. The V call is TRBV13, the J call TRBJ2-7; 7 nucleotides agree with TRBD2. The CDR3 is made up of 16 amino acids. The germline V gene has CDR1 PRHDT and CDR2 FYEKMQ (reference sequence). The V and J ends lost 5 bases and 2 bases, in that order; junction bases with no gene match: 12.

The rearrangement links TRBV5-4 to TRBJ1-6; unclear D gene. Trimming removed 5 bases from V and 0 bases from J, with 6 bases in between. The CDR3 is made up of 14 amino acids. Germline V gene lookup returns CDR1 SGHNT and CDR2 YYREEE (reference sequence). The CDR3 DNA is TGTGCCAGCAGTGAGAGCTCCTATAATTCACCCCTCCACTTT. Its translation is CASSESSYNSPLHF.

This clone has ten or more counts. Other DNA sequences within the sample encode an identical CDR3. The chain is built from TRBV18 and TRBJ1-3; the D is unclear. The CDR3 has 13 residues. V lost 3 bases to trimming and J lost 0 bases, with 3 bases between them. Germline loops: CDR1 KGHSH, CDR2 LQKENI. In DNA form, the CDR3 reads TGTGCCAGCTCACCTCTCTCTGGAAACACCATATATTTT. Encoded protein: CASSPLSGNTIYF. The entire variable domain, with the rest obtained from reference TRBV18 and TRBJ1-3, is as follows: NAGVMQNPRHLVRRRGQEARLRCSPMKGHSHVYWYRQLPEEGLKFMVYLQKENIIDESGMPKERFSAEFPKEGPSILRIQQVVRGDSAAYFCASSPLSGNTIYFGEGSWLTVV.